The rows below give T cell receptor beta chains drawn from one sample of a study of blood T cell repertoires in COVID-19. The protocol was immunoSEQ multiplex PCR, while the TCRdb copy is restricted to in-frame clones and leaves out a portion. This table holds 430,000 or so clones, 80% to 90% found once. Specimen: peripheral blood. All receptors derive from a man younger than 35 with COVID-19, enrolled during active disease. CDR3s include the opening cysteine and the closing phenylalanine or tryptophan. A D gene is named only where the DNA matches it firmly. Size is omitted from some rows. Given values are once, few, many or a class for expanded clones.

>TRBV30|TRBD1|TRBJ1-2|14|once
TGTGCCTGGGAGTTGGACAGGAGAAACTATGGCTACACCTTC
CAWELDRRNYGYTF
>TRBV5-4|TRBD1|TRBJ1-2|16|.
TGTGCCAGCAGCTTGGAAAACAGGGGTTGGGCCTATGGCTACACCTTC
CASSLENRGWAYGYTF
>TRBV21-1|.|TRBJ1-6|17|.
TGTGCCAGCAGCCCTCCGGGACAGGGACTTTATAATTCACCCCTCCACTTT
CASSPPGQGLYNSPLHF
>TRBV30|.|TRBJ1-1|13|.
TGTGCCTGGAGCTTAGGGGGTGATACTGAAGCTTTCTTT
CAWSLGGDTEAFF
>TRBV7-2|TRBD2|TRBJ2-1|15|.
TGTGCCAGCAGCTTGACTAGCGGGGTCTACAATGAGCAGTTCTTC
CASSLTSGVYNEQFF
>TRBV27|.|TRBJ2-2|16|.
TGTGCCAGCAGTTTACTGGCCAGGGCGAACACCGGGGAGCTGTTTTTT
CASSLLARANTGELFF
>TRBV5-1|.|TRBJ2-2|12|once
TGCGCCAGCAGCCCCCCTACCGGGGAGCTGTTTTTT
CASSPPTGELFF
>TRBV2|TRBD1|TRBJ1-5|17|.
TGTGCCAGCAGTGCAGGGACAGGGGGCTGGGGCAATCAGCCCCAGCATTTT
CASSAGTGGWGNQPQHF
>TRBV7-9|TRBD1|TRBJ1-1|12|.
TGTGCCAGCAGCGCAGGGGGCTTCGAAGCTTTCTTT
CASSAGGFEAFF
>TRBV10-2|TRBD2|TRBJ2-1|18|once
TGCGCCAGCAGTGCCTCCCGGACTAGCGGGAGGAGTGGCGATGAGCAGTTCTTC
CASSASRTSGRSGDEQFF
>TRBV14|TRBD1|TRBJ2-7|15|.
TGTGCCAGCAGCCAAAAGGGAAGGGGGCCCTACGAGCAGTACTTC
CASSQKGRGPYEQYF
>TRBV7-9|.|TRBJ2-7|15|few
TGTGCCAGCAGCTTTCCCGGGATCTGGAGCTACGAGCAGTACTTC
CASSFPGIWSYEQYF
>TRBV15|.|TRBJ2-3|16|.
TGTGCCACCAGCGGCCCCCGGGACACCCTCACAGATACGCAGTATTTT
CATSGPRDTLTDTQYF
>TRBV3-1/TRBV3-2|TRBD1|TRBJ2-7|16|.
TGTGCCAGCAGCCATCCCCGACAGGGTATGTCCTACGAGCAGTACTTC
CASSHPRQGMSYEQYF
>TRBV5-1|TRBD2|TRBJ2-1|15|.
TGCGCCAGCAGCTGGGGACTAGCGGGGACCAATGAGCAGTTCTTC
CASSWGLAGTNEQFF
>TRBV5-1|.|TRBJ2-2|14|.
TGCGCCAGCGCCCGACAGCCGAACACCGGGGAGCTGTTTTTT
CASARQPNTGELFF
>TRBV6-5|.|TRBJ2-2|14|.
TGTGCCAGCGCCCGTACAGGGAACACCGGGGAGCTGTTTTTT
CASARTGNTGELFF
>TRBV30|TRBD1|TRBJ1-3|13|.
TGTGCCTGGAGTCGGGACAGGGGAAACACCATATATTTT
CAWSRDRGNTIYF
>TRBV29-1|.|TRBJ1-2|11|.
.
CSVVAGGASTF
>TRBV6-5|TRBD2|TRBJ2-7|14|.
TGTGCCAGCAGCCGAACTAGCGGGAGCTACGAGCAGTACTTC
CASSRTSGSYEQYF
>TRBV28|.|TRBJ1-5|14|.
TGTGCCAGCAGTTTATCGGACAGCCATCAGCCCCAGCATTTT
CASSLSDSHQPQHF
>TRBV7-8|TRBD1|TRBJ1-4|15|.
TGTGCCAGCAGCCCCACGACAGGGAGTGGTGAAAAACTGTTTTTT
CASSPTTGSGEKLFF
>TRBV13|.|TRBJ2-7|14|.
TGTGCCAGCAGCTTAGTTGCGGGAACCTACGAGCAGTACTTC
CASSLVAGTYEQYF
>TRBV5-1|TRBD2|TRBJ2-2|15|.
TGCGCCAGCAGCTTTAGCGGGCAAAACACCGGGGAGCTGTTTTTT
CASSFSGQNTGELFF
>TRBV19|.|TRBJ2-7|15|.
TGTGCCAGTAGCTTTACGGCAGGCTACGCCTACGAGCAGTACTTC
CASSFTAGYAYEQYF
>TRBV7-2|TRBD1|TRBJ1-1|15|once
TGTGCCAGCAGCTTAGCGGGACAGGGGATTACTGAAGCTTTCTTT
CASSLAGQGITEAFF
>TRBV19|TRBD1|TRBJ1-2|14|.
TGTGCCAGTAGTATTGGACAGGGTAGCTATGGCTACACCTTC
CASSIGQGSYGYTF
>TRBV6-5|.|TRBJ1-6|14|.
TGTGCCAGCACCAACAGGGAAAATAATTCACCCCTCCACTTT
CASTNRENNSPLHF
>TRBV7-8|TRBD2|TRBJ2-1|17|.
TGTGCCAGCAGCTCCCCGGGACTAGCGGGAGTACGGCATGAGCAGTTCTTC
CASSSPGLAGVRHEQFF
>TRBV2|TRBD1|TRBJ2-5|15|few
TGTGCCAGCAGTGAAATGCTCGTGACAGGGTCGTCCCAGTACTTC
CASSEMLVTGSSQYF
>TRBV7-8|TRBD2|TRBJ2-1|16|.
TGTGCCAGCAGCTTAGTTGGCGGGAGCTCCTACAATGAGCAGTTCTTC
CASSLVGGSSYNEQFF
>TRBV18|TRBD1|TRBJ1-2|15|.
TGTGCCAGCTCACCGCCCGGGACAGGGGTTTACGGCTACACCTTC
CASSPPGTGVYGYTF
>TRBV4-1|.|TRBJ1-1|11|.
TGCGCCAGCAGCCAAGATCAAGAAGCTTTCTTT
CASSQDQEAFF
>TRBV12-5|TRBD1|TRBJ2-3|15|.
TGTGCTAGTGGCATGTTACAGGGGTTCACAGATACGCAGTATTTT
CASGMLQGFTDTQYF
>TRBV2|TRBD2|TRBJ2-7|13|.
TGTGCCAGCAGACTAGCGGGAGTTTACGAGCAGTACTTC
CASRLAGVYEQYF
>TRBV11-2|.|TRBJ2-7|17|.
TGTGCCAGCAGCTTAGTCGTCGACTTCCCTCCACGTGAAAAGCAGTACTTC
CASSLVVDFPPREKQYF
>TRBV11-3|.|TRBJ2-2|14|.
TGTGCCAGCAGCCGCAGCCCTGGGCCCGGGGAGCTGTTTTTT
CASSRSPGPGELFF